This is a list of T cell receptor beta chains from one sample in a study of CD8 T cells in Susac syndrome. TCRdb independently ran MiXCR on the immunoSEQ multiplex PCR reads; one entry per CDR3 protein. The sample carries 90,000 to 150,000 distinct CDR3 sequences, 85% to 95% recorded once. Source material: CD4+ T cells from PBMCs. Receptor source: a human donor with multiple sclerosis. Both conserved end residues are part of each CDR3. D genes are given only for firm matches. Clone size is shown for a subset of rows, as once, few, many or a class of expanded clone.

d_call j_call v_call clone_size cdr3_aa cdr3_nt
TRBD1 TRBJ1-6 TRBV10-3 - CAISPGQGGSPLHF TGTGCCATCAGCCCCGGACAGGGAGGATCACCCCTCCACTTT
TRBD1 TRBJ1-1 TRBV25-1 - CASSDDRGNTEAFF TGTGCCAGCAGTGATGACAGGGGGAACACTGAAGCTTTCTTT
- TRBJ2-5 TRBV4-3 - CASSPSPGGPAAQYF TGCGCCAGCAGCCCCTCCCCGGGTGGCCCCGCGGCCCAGTACTTC
TRBD2 TRBJ2-1 TRBV7-3 - CASSPGGAGGHNEQFF TGTGCCAGCAGCCCCGGAGGAGCGGGGGGCCACAATGAGCAGTTCTTC
- TRBJ2-3 TRBV12-3/TRBV12-4 - CASRPPNTDTQYF TGTGCCAGCAGACCGCCCAACACAGATACGCAGTATTTT
- TRBJ1-3 TRBV4-2 - CASSQGRWASQISGNTIYF TGTGCCAGCAGCCAAGGGAGATGGGCCAGTCAGATTTCTGGAAACACCATATATTTT
- TRBJ2-1 TRBV24-1 once CATSDSRVLYEQFF TGTGCCACCAGTGATTCGAGGGTTCTCTATGAGCAGTTCTTC
- TRBJ1-2 TRBV2 - CASSEGYTF TGTGCCAGCAGTGAGGGCTACACCTTC
- TRBJ2-7 TRBV12-3/TRBV12-4 - CASSLWAEQYF TGTGCCAGCAGTTTATGGGCCGAGCAGTACTTC
- TRBJ1-1 TRBV7-9 once CASSLAEGTEAFF TGTGCCAGCAGCTTAGCCGAGGGCACTGAAGCTTTCTTT
- TRBJ2-5 TRBV4-2 - CASSQQGALRGLAETQYF TGTGCCAGCAGCCAACAGGGTGCCTTGAGGGGGTTGGCAGAGACCCAGTACTTC
TRBD1 TRBJ1-1 TRBV20-1 - CSARDPPRGLTEAFF TGCAGTGCTAGAGATCCGCCCAGGGGGCTTACTGAAGCTTTCTTT
TRBD1 TRBJ2-6 TRBV19 - CASSIPRTGLSGANVLTF TGTGCCAGTAGTATTCCAAGGACAGGCCTCTCTGGGGCCAACGTCCTGACTTTC
TRBD1 TRBJ1-5 TRBV18 - CASSPGQGVNQPQHF TGTGCCAGCTCACCCGGACAGGGCGTCAATCAGCCCCAGCATTTT
TRBD1 TRBJ2-7 TRBV2 - CASTAGTGLYEQYF TGTGCCAGCACCGCCGGGACAGGGCTCTACGAGCAGTACTTC
- TRBJ2-3 TRBV5-8 - CASSLLSRADTQYF TGTGCCAGCAGCTTGTTGAGTAGGGCAGATACGCAGTATTTT
- TRBJ1-1 TRBV11-2 - CASSVQAGTRIEAFF TGTGCCAGCAGCGTACAAGCCGGGACAAGGATTGAAGCTTTCTTT
- TRBJ2-7 TRBV7-9 - CASSSMGGANEQYF TGTGCCAGCAGCTCCATGGGTGGGGCAAACGAGCAGTACTTC
- TRBJ2-1 TRBV6-4 - CASSDRGARGYEQFF TGTGCCAGCAGTGACCGGGGGGCTCGAGGCTATGAGCAGTTCTTC
TRBD1 TRBJ1-2 TRBV14 - CASSQGTGRIFYGYTF TGTGCCAGCAGCCAAGGGACAGGGAGGATCTTCTATGGCTACACCTTC
- TRBJ1-5 TRBV20-1 - CSAKRGLGSNQPQHF TGCAGTGCTAAAAGGGGACTTGGGAGCAATCAGCCCCAGCATTTT
- TRBJ2-6 TRBV7-2 - CASSLRVRGPESGANVLTF TGTGCCAGCAGCTTACGTGTGAGGGGACCAGAGTCTGGGGCCAACGTCCTGACTTTC